Each of the 17 T cell receptor beta chains below was sequenced from the same sample in a study of identical twins. MiXCR was run by TCRdb on the 5' RACE reads, yielding one entry per CDR3 protein. The sample includes around 1.7 million distinct CDR3 sequences, 32% seen only once; the top ten take 0.25% to 0.3%. The sequencing input was cord blood. The receptors originated from a newborn girl in good health.

This clonotype was found once. J is TRBJ2-1 and V is TRBV4-2, with 7 positions matching TRBD2. The length of the CDR3 is 16 residues. V gave up 0 bases and J gave up 2 bases; unmatched junction bases: 4. Looked up from germline, CDR1 is LGHNA and CDR2 is YNFKEQ. The CDR3 protein is CASSQDTAGPYNEQFF. The CDR3 DNA sequence: TGTGCCAGCAGCCAAGATACAGCGGGGCCCTACAATGAGCAGTTCTTC.

The chain recombines TRBV14 with TRBJ2-1, with 8 nucleotides matching TRBD2. Per germline, CDR1 SGHDN and CDR2 FVKESK. Losses at the gene ends were 4 bases for V and 7 bases for J; bases not matched to a gene: 12. The CDR3 is made up of 16 amino acids. The CDR3 spells CASSRNWGLDRNEQFF. CDR3 nucleotides: TGTGCCAGCAGCCGAAATTGGGGACTAGACAGAAATGAGCAGTTCTTC.

This clonotype was seen a handful of times. The chain is built from TRBV21-1 and TRBJ2-4. TRBV21-1 is annotated as a pseudogene. CDR3 length equals 16 residues. In nucleotides, the CDR3 is TGTGCCAGCAGCAAAGCGCTAGGTCTAGCCAAAAACATTCAGTACTTC. Its translation: CASSKALGLAKNIQYF.

About this clonotype: The likely explanation is a read error, given a far larger clone one base away. V gene TRBV7-2 combines with J gene TRBJ2-5; no clear D gene. The germline V gene has CDR1 SGHTA and CDR2 FQGNSA. Between the trimmed V and J ends, which lost 1 base and 12 bases, there was a span of 12 bases. This CDR3 comprises 12 residues. In DNA, the CDR3 is TGTGCCAGCAGCTTAGTGGCCTACGAGGAGTACTTC. Translating it yields CASSLVAYEEYF. Full variable domain (remainder filled in from reference TRBV7-2 and TRBJ2-5): GAGVSQSPSNKVTEKGKDVELRCDPISGHTALYWYRQSLGQGLEFLIYFQGNSAPDKSGLPSDRFSAERTGGSVSTLTIQRTQQEDSAVYLCASSLVAYEEYFGPGTRLLVL.

J is TRBJ1-1 and V is TRBV7-9; unclear D gene. V was trimmed by 2 bases and J by 10 bases, leaving 17 bases between them. The CDR3 runs 14 residues. Germline CDR1 and CDR2: SEHNR and FQNEAQ (reference sequence). CDR3 sequence: CASSLSQAPGGAFF. CDR3 DNA sequence: TGTGCCAGCAGCTTAAGCCAGGCCCCAGGTGGAGCTTTCTTT.

This clonotype was picked up a small number of times. The chain couples TRBV2 to TRBJ2-1, with D possibly matching TRBD1 (6 bases). This CDR3 comprises 17 residues. V was clipped by 6 bases and J by 0 bases, with 18 bases between them. From germline, CDR1 is SNHLY and CDR2 FYNNEI. For the CDR3, the DNA is TGTGCCAGCAGCCACGGCAGGGGCCGAAGCTCCTACAATGAGCAGTTCTTC. The encoded protein is CASSHGRGRSSYNEQFF.

V and J are TRBV3-1 and TRBJ2-7; D unclear. Trimming shortened V by 0 bases and J by 6 bases, and 6 bases separated the two germline ends. This CDR3 is built from 12 residues. Germline V lookup: CDR1 LGHDT, CDR2 YNNKEL (reference sequence). The CDR3 loop reads CASSQDAAEQYF. The CDR3 DNA is TGTGCCAGCAGCCAAGATGCCGCCGAGCAGTACTTC.

This clonotype was detected a few times. The chain recombines TRBV5-6 with TRBJ2-3; D gene ambiguous. There are 15 residues in the CDR3. V lost 2 bases, J lost 2 bases, and 12 bases lay in between. CDR1 and CDR2 from the germline V gene are SGHDT and YYEEEE. In nucleotides, the CDR3 is TGTGCCAGCAGCTTTAAAGTAGTGAACACAGATACGCAGTATTTT. Its translation is CASSFKVVNTDTQYF.

This chain connects TRBV2 to TRBJ2-4, with 8 bases that match TRBD1. The CDR3 spans 16 residues. The V gene end was trimmed by 10 bases and the J gene end by 0 bases; junction bases not matched to a gene: 11. Looked up from germline, CDR1 is SNHLY and CDR2 is FYNNEI. CDR3 sequence (DNA): TGTGCCACCGGACAGGGTCACACTCTAGCCAAAAACATTCAGTACTTC. This gives the protein CATGQGHTLAKNIQYF.

This clonotype has just a few counts. The chain recombines TRBV28 with TRBJ2-1; D is uncertain. Germline CDR1 reads MDHEN; CDR2 reads SYDVKM. Trimming took 5 bases from V and 7 from J, leaving 24 bases between them. This CDR3 contains 17 residues. CDR3 sequence: CASSLESRAAQWNEQFF. The CDR3 DNA reads as TGTGCCAGCAGTCTCGAGAGCCGGGCGGCACAATGGAATGAGCAGTTCTTC.

This clonotype has a handful of counts. The chain uses TRBV5-1 and TRBJ2-7, with TRBD2 matching 10 bases. The CDR3 totals 15 residues. The V gene end was trimmed by 5 bases and the J gene end by 4 bases; junction bases not matched to a gene: 9. CDR1 is SGHRS, CDR2 YFSETQ, per germline. CDR3 nucleotides: TGCGCCAGCAGGGCGGGACTAGCGCCCTTGTACGAGCAGTACTTC. Translating gives CASRAGLAPLYEQYF.

The chain combines TRBV5-1 with TRBJ1-1; D not certain. V lost 4 bases and J 9 bases, leaving 16 bases between the germline ends. In germline, CDR1 is SGHRS, CDR2 YFSETQ. This CDR3 has 13 amino acids. DNA for the CDR3: TGCGCCAGCAGCAGGGTCGCAAGCCCTAAAGCTTTCTTT. Its translation is CASSRVASPKAFF.

The chain carries TRBV10-3 and TRBJ2-1, with D unclear. V lost 4 bases to trimming and J lost 2 bases, with 15 bases between them. The CDR3 has 16 amino acids. The V gene's germline CDR1 is ENHRY and CDR2 SYGVKD. CDR3 protein: CAISVRNSPTYNEQFF. The DNA for the CDR3 is TGTGCCATCAGTGTTCGGAATAGCCCCACCTACAATGAGCAGTTCTTC.

The V call is TRBV25-1, the J call TRBJ1-4, with D uncertain. Germline lookup yields CDR1 MGHDK and CDR2 SYGVNS. This CDR3 is built from 14 residues. V was trimmed by 7 bases and J by 0 bases, leaving 9 bases between them. The CDR3 sequence is CASTDLATNEKLFF. The CDR3 nucleotides read TGTGCCAGCACGGATCTTGCAACTAATGAAAAACTGTTTTTT.

This clonotype was counted many times. The chain combines TRBV28 with TRBJ2-3; D gene ambiguous. The V gene's germline CDR1 is MDHEN and CDR2 SYDVKM. This CDR3 has 12 residues. Trimming took off 5 bases at V and 6 bases at J, with 9 bases between the two ends. The CDR3 protein is CASSLPRDTQYF. CDR3 nucleotide sequence: TGTGCCAGCAGTCTGCCTCGCGATACGCAGTATTTT.

The chain combines TRBV4-1 with TRBJ1-1, with D maybe TRBD1 (6 bases). Trimming took off 6 bases at V and 6 bases at J, with 14 bases between the two ends. CDR3 size: 13 residues. Germline-derived CDR1 and CDR2 are MGHRA and YSYEKL. CDR3: CASSRQEHAEAFF. CDR3 nucleotide sequence: TGCGCCAGCAGTCGACAGGAGCATGCTGAAGCTTTCTTT.

This clonotype was detected only a few times. The rearrangement links TRBV10-3 to TRBJ2-6; 7 bases are shared with TRBD1. The CDR3 is 16 amino acids. The V and J ends lost 3 bases and 4 bases, in that order; junction bases with no gene match: 6. CDR1 and CDR2 from the germline V gene are ENHRY and SYGVKD. The CDR3 reads CAISDRQGGGANVLTF. The CDR3 DNA follows: TGTGCCATCAGTGACCGACAGGGCGGGGGGGCCAACGTCCTGACTTTC.